This section outlines one T cell receptor (beta chain) sequence together with its context. The record originates from a study of T cell changes during pregnancy in multiple sclerosis. Sequencing was performed with immunoSEQ multiplex PCR; in TCRdb, only in-frame clones are kept and a portion is missing. The sample lists about 38,000 clones, 80% to 95% occurring once. This CDR3 contains 13 residues. Germline V gene data show CDR1 as LGHNA and CDR2 as YSLEER. The junction had 3 bases not matched to a gene; V was cut back by 1 base and J by 6 bases. V usage is TRBV4-3 and J usage is TRBJ2-7, with 7 bases matching TRBD2. The sample here was CD4+ T cells from peripheral blood mononuclear cells, taken after pregnancy. The clonotype comes from a female donor in good health, enrolled as a control in a pregnancy study. CDR3 region: CASSQGLAGEQYF. DNA of the CDR3: TGCGCCAGCAGCCAAGGACTAGCAGGCGAGCAGTACTTC.